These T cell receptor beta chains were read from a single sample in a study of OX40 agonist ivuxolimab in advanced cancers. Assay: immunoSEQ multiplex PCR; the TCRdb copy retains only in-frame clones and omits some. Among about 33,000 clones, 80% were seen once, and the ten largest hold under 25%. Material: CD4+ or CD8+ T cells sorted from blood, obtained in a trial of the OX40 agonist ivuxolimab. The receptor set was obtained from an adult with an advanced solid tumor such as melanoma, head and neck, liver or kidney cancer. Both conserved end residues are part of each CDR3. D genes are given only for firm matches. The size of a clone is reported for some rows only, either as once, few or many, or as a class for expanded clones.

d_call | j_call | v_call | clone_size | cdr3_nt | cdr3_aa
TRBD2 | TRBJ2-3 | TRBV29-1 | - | TGCAGCGTAGAGGGAGCGGGGTACACAGATACGCAGTATTTT | CSVEGAGYTDTQYF
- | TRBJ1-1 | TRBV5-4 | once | TGTGCCAGCAGTACAAGGTTTGGTGAAGCTTTCTTT | CASSTRFGEAFF
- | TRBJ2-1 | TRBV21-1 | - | TGTGCCAGCAGCAGAACCTGGACAGGGACCGGCAATGAGCAGTTCTTC | CASSRTWTGTGNEQFF
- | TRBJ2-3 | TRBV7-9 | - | TGTGCCAGCAGCCCCTCGGTTGGCGCAGATACGCAGTATTTT | CASSPSVGADTQYF
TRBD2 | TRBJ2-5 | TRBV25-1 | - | TGTGCCAGCAGTGAATCTGGGAGCGGGGGGGCCCAAGAGACCCAGTACTTC | CASSESGSGGAQETQYF
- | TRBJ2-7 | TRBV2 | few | TGTGCCAGCACCTTAGACAGGACATTCTACGAGCAGTACTTC | CASTLDRTFYEQYF
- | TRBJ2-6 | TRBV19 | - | TGTGCCAGTAGTATAGGGGGGTGGTCTGGGGCCAACGTCCTGACTTTC | CASSIGGWSGANVLTF
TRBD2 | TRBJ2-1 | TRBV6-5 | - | TGTGCCAGCAGAAAGACTAGCGGGGGGTTTAGTGAGCAGTTCTTC | CASRKTSGGFSEQFF
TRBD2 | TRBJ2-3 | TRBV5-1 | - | TGCGCCAGCAGTAGTCTAGCGGGAGATACGCAGTATTTT | CASSSLAGDTQYF
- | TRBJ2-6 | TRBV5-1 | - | TGCGCCAGCAGCCGGGAGTGGCAGGGAAGCTCTGGGGCCAACGTCCTGACTTTC | CASSREWQGSSGANVLTF
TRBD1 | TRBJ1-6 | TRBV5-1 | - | TGCGCCAGCAGCTTGGAACCGGGACAGGGGAATTCACCCCTCCACTTT | CASSLEPGQGNSPLHF
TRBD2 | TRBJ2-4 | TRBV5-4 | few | TGTGCCAGCAGTTCCGGGACTAGCGGGGGAGAAGCCAAAAACATTCAGTACTTC | CASSSGTSGGEAKNIQYF
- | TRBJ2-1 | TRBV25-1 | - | TGTGCCAGCAGTGGGACAGGCTTTAGGGCGGGGGAGCAGTTCTTC | CASSGTGFRAGEQFF
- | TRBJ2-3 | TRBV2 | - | TGTGCCAGCAGTGAATTCCTAGAGAAGGGCACAGATACGCAGTATTTT | CASSEFLEKGTDTQYF
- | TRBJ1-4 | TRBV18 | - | TGTGCCAGCTCACCAGGCCTCCCCCCTAATGAAAAACTGTTTTTT | CASSPGLPPNEKLFF